The entry below gives a single T cell receptor beta chain sequence along with its context. The germline V gene has CDR1 SQVTM and CDR2 ANQGSEA. There are 13 residues in the CDR3. Trimming took off 5 bases at V and 4 bases at J, with 12 bases between the two ends. The record originates from a study of blood T cell repertoires in COVID-19. Overall study context: COVID-19 samples, acute and convalescent, were from the United States, Italy and Spain. Sources were T cells, B-cell-depleted T cells, or PBMCs; the material itself was cDNA or gDNA.

In the source study's methods: From reference gene primer amplification, estimates of nucleated cell counts were derived. Only in-frame clones appear in the TCRdb table, and some are missing; sequencing was by immunoSEQ multiplex PCR. Clone size and the V and J calls come from that table; the DNA yielded D and trimming. This table has 250,000 to 400,000 clones, about nine tenths appearing once. V and J are TRBV29-1 and TRBJ1-5; perhaps TRBD1 as D (5 bases). The specimen sequenced was peripheral blood. This receptor was obtained from a man aged 50 or older with active or convalescent COVID-19. The DNA of the CDR3 is TGCAGCGTTCAGGGCCTCGGTAATCAGCCCCAGCATTTT. This gives the protein CSVQGLGNQPQHF.